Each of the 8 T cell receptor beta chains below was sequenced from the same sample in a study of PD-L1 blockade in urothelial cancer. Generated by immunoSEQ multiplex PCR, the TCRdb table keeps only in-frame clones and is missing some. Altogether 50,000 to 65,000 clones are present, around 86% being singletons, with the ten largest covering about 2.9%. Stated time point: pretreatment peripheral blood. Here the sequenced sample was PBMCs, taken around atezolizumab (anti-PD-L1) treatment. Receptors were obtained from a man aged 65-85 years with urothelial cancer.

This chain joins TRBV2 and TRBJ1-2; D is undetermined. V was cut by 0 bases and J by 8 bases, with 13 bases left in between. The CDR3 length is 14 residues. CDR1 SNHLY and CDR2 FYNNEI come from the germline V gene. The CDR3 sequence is CASSEAGGMGGYTF. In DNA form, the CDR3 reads TGTGCCAGCAGTGAAGCTGGAGGTATGGGGGGCTACACCTTC.

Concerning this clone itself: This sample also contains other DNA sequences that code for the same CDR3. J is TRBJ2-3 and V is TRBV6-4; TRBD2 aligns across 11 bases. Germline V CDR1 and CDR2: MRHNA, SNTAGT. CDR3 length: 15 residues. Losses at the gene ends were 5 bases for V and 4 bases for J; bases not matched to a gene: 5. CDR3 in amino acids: CASSQLAGAPDTQYF. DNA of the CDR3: TGTGCCAGCAGTCAACTAGCGGGAGCGCCAGATACGCAGTATTTT.

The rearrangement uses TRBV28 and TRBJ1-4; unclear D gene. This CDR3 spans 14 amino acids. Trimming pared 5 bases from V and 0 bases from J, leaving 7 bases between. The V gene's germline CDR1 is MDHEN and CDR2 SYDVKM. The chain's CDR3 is CASSTAATNEKLFF. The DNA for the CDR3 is TGTGCCAGCAGTACAGCTGCAACTAATGAAAAACTGTTTTTT.

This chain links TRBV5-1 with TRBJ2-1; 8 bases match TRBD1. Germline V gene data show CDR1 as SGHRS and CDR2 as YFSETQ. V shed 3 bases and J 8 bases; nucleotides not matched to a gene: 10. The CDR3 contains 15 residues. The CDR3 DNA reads TGCGCCAGCAGCTCGGTAGTACAGGGGGGCGATGAGCAGTTCTTC. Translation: CASSSVVQGGDEQFF.

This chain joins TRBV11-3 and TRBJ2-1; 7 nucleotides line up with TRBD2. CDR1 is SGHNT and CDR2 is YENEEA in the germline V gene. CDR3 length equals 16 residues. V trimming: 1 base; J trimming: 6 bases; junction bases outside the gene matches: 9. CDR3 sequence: CASSLGLADTSNEQFF. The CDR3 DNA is TGTGCCAGCAGCTTAGGGCTAGCGGACACTTCCAATGAGCAGTTCTTC.

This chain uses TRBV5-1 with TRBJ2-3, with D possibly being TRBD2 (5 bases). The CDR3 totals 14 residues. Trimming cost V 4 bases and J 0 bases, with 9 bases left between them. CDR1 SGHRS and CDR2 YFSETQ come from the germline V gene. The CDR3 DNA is TGCGCCAGCAGCCCGGACTGGAGCACAGATACGCAGTATTTT. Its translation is CASSPDWSTDTQYF.

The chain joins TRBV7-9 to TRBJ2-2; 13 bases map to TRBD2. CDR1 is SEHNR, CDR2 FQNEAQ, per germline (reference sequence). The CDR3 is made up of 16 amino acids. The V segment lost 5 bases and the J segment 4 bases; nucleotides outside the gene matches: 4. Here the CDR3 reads CASSTSGRGSTGELFF. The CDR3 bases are TGTGCCAGCAGCACTAGCGGGAGGGGTAGCACCGGGGAGCTGTTTTTT.

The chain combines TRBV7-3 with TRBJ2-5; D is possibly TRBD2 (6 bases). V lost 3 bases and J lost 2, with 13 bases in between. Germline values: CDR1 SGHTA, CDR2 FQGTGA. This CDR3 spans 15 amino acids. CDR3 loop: CASSLGLARQETQYF. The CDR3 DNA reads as TGTGCCAGCAGCTTGGGACTGGCCCGACAAGAGACCCAGTACTTC.